Sequencing of this TCR beta chain was carried out in a study of T cells in Graves' hyperthyroidism and ophthalmopathy. Study-wide findings and caveats: The model made its ophthalmopathy prediction, and onset followed a median about 6 months later.

Germline CDR1 is SQVTM and CDR2 is ANQGSEA. Deletions cut 6 bases from V and 1 base from J, with 15 bases between. This CDR3 has 14 amino acids. Researchers took RNA transcripts and amplified the TCR beta CDR3 regions from them. The TCR CDR3 first-round RT-PCR relied on the HTBI primer set. TCRdb passed the multiplex PCR reads through MiXCR, listing each CDR3 protein once. Of 600,000 to 850,000 distinct CDR3 sequences listed, around 20% are singletons. In the case of this clonotype: Its target is unknown.

Uncontrolled infection, other autoimmune disease, pregnancy or lactation disqualified patients from enrolment. This chain links TRBV29-1 with TRBJ2-5; D gene uncertain. The sample taken for sequencing was blood. The sequence came from a woman aged 45-60 years with Graves' hyperthyroidism that later progressed to Graves' ophthalmopathy. The CDR3 nucleotides read TGCAGCGTAGACCCTGCTGGGATCCAAGAGACCCAGTACTTC. Protein product: CSVDPAGIQETQYF.